The rows below give T cell receptor beta chains drawn from one sample of a study of CD4 T cells in relation to SARS-CoV-2 and coronaviruses. The assay was immunoSEQ multiplex PCR, and TCRdb's table has in-frame clones only and misses some. The sample carries around 37,000 clones, approximately 83% recorded once. Sequences were obtained from memory CD4+ T cells from PBMCs. These receptors all come from an adult with COVID-19. Both conserved end residues are trimmed from each CDR3.

>TRBJ1-2|TRBV5-6
ASSKARQGAQGYT
>TRBJ1-2|TRBV3-1/TRBV3-2
ASSQHPTGVEGYT
>TRBJ2-1|TRBV18
ASSPGQGLDEQF
>TRBJ2-4|TRBV18
ASSPGQKNIQY
>TRBJ2-3|TRBV28
ASNLGWSNTQY
>TRBJ2-3|TRBV7-9
ASSFSADTQY
>TRBJ1-1|TRBV25-1
ASSDFQGGAF
>TRBJ1-5|TRBV6-5
ASSLGGSQPQH
>TRBJ2-1|TRBV7-9
ASSFPRNEQF
>TRBJ2-5|TRBV27
ASSSQGAIAETQY
>TRBJ2-3|TRBV4-3
ASSSRDTQY
>TRBJ2-2|TRBV7-2
ASSLQLAANTGELF
>TRBJ1-2|TRBV7-9
ASSNRGPYGYT
>TRBJ2-1|TRBV30
AWSVQRLAGVKF
>TRBJ2-3|TRBV5-1
ASSLVQRHTDTQY
>TRBJ2-7|TRBV11-2
ASSRGTGVQYEQY
>TRBJ2-2|TRBV10-3
AISESGLAGRTGELF
>TRBJ2-7|TRBV5-6
ASSRRQGSSEQY
>TRBJ1-2|TRBV5-1
ASSLQGANYGYT
>TRBJ1-3|TRBV30
AWSTTGVNTIY
>TRBJ2-3|TRBV12-3/TRBV12-4
ASSRGTRQY
>TRBJ2-7|TRBV19
ASSIVGPHDEQY
>TRBJ2-2|TRBV10-3
AISESDGPGELF
>TRBJ2-7|TRBV28
ASTAGGSEQY
>TRBJ2-1|TRBV19
ASTRFLADNEQF
>TRBJ1-6|TRBV19
ASSIESGSYNSPLH
>TRBJ2-7|TRBV5-4
ASSGQATYEQY
>TRBJ2-7|TRBV6-5
ASSRGREVPEY
>TRBJ2-4|TRBV5-1
ASSFSGEWGIQY
>TRBJ1-1|TRBV2
ASRGWGNTEAF
>TRBJ1-6|TRBV5-1
ASSVGQAINSPLH
>TRBJ2-5|TRBV27
ASSLLGQRVGRETQY
>TRBJ2-5|TRBV30
AWGAGIQETQY
>TRBJ1-5|TRBV12-3/TRBV12-4
ASSFSSHQPQH
>TRBJ2-6|TRBV24-1
ATSDLKGSGANVLT
>TRBJ2-3|TRBV12-3/TRBV12-4
ASTREGSDTQY
>TRBJ2-7|TRBV7-2
ASSFTQGSYEQY
>TRBJ2-3|TRBV3-1/TRBV3-2
ASSPLGQNTDTQY
>TRBJ2-7|TRBV11-1
ASSLAPDSEYEQY
>TRBJ1-2|TRBV30
AWTLATYGYT
>TRBJ2-6|TRBV3-1/TRBV3-2
ASSQVHGSGANVLT
>TRBJ1-2|TRBV29-1
SVERTNYGYT
>TRBJ2-1|TRBV6-4
ASSDSAGGMDEQF
>TRBJ2-1|TRBV7-9
ASSSTRPTSGAYNEQF
>TRBJ2-3|TRBV27
ASSLGTSGNTQY
>TRBJ2-4|TRBV6-2/TRBV6-3
ASSSGTGARNIQY
>TRBJ1-2|TRBV6-5
ATTTGHYGYT
>TRBJ2-1|TRBV10-3
AISGTSGKNEQF
>TRBJ2-1|TRBV4-1
ASSQDLPSGWDEQF
>TRBJ2-5|TRBV18
ASTEYQETQY
>TRBJ1-1|TRBV18
ASSPRTGGAF
>TRBJ1-5|TRBV7-8
ASSLGQALNQPQH
>TRBJ1-3|TRBV2
ASSSDRFENTIY
>TRBJ1-1|TRBV3-1/TRBV3-2
ASSQNGIANTEAF
>TRBJ2-3|TRBV2
ASSQRGGGPITDTQY